These 20 T cell receptor beta chains were all obtained from the same sample, sequenced in a study of cytomegalovirus exposure and HLA in healthy donors. With 60 Vbeta and 13 Jbeta primers, the PCR was carried out. Method: immunoSEQ multiplex PCR; TCRdb's copy keeps in-frame clones and lacks some. The table lists about 120,000 clones. Sequenced: PBMCs. These receptor sequences come from a man between 18 and 29 years old in good health and CMV-seronegative.

The gene calls are TRBV9 and TRBJ1-5; possible D gene TRBD1, 6 bases. This CDR3 contains 14 residues. CDR1 and CDR2 from the germline V gene are SGDLS and YYNGEE. With 3 bases removed from V and 3 bases from J, the gap between germline ends came to 10 bases. CDR3 in DNA: TGTGCCAGCAGCGGGGGGGGCGTCAATCAGCCCCAGCATTTT. Amino acids: CASSGGGVNQPQHF.

The chain is built from TRBV15 and TRBJ1-4, with 7 bases fitting TRBD1. The length of the CDR3 is 17 residues. The germline V gene has CDR1 LNHNV and CDR2 YYDKDF (reference sequence). The J segment lost 8 bases and the V segment lost 2 bases, leaving 14 bases of the junction unmatched. Here the CDR3 reads CATSRKGERGRGEKLFF. The CDR3 bases are TGTGCCACCAGCAGAAAGGGAGAGAGGGGGCGCGGGGAAAAACTGTTTTTT.

The CDR3 nucleotides are TGCAGCGCCGCCGGTCGTCTAGCGGGAGTTAACGAGCAGTACTTC. Protein product: CSAAGRLAGVNEQYF. This chain links TRBV29-1 with TRBJ2-7, with 10 nucleotides matching TRBD2. Trimming took 7 bases from V and 5 from J; bases not matched to a gene: 14. Germline V gene data show CDR1 as SQVTM and CDR2 as ANQGSEA. This CDR3 is built from 15 residues.

The chain is built from TRBV19 and TRBJ1-1, with D perhaps matching TRBD1 (6 bases). Trimming left V 9 bases short and J 0 bases short, with 14 bases between. The CDR3 consists of 14 residues. CDR1 is LNHDA and CDR2 is SQIVND in the germline V gene (reference sequence). The CDR3 bases are TGTGCCAGCACCCCCACAGGGATGAACACTGAAGCTTTCTTT. It specifies CASTPTGMNTEAFF.

The DNA for the CDR3 is TGTGCCAGCACCAAATCAGGGGCGGATACGCAGTATTTT. The encoded protein is CASTKSGADTQYF. The gene calls are TRBV5-6 and TRBJ2-3; TRBD1 might be the D (6 bases). Between the trimmed V and J ends, which lost 6 bases and 6 bases, there was a span of 14 bases. CDR1 SGHDT and CDR2 YYEEEE come from the germline V gene. CDR3 length equals 13 residues.

The CDR3 protein is CASTSGSGASRELFF. The CDR3 region has the DNA TGTGCCAGCACCTCGGGTAGCGGGGCCAGCAGGGAGCTGTTTTTT. This chain joins TRBV7-2 and TRBJ2-2; 8 bases agree with TRBD2. Trimming at V came to 7 bases and at J to 9 bases, leaving 13 bases not matched to a gene. Germline V lookup: CDR1 SGHTA, CDR2 FQGNSA. The CDR3 contains 15 residues.

The chain combines TRBV28 with TRBJ2-3; TRBD2 might be the D (5 bases). V was cut by 1 base and J by 0 bases, with 14 bases left in between. Germline V CDR1 and CDR2: MDHEN, SYDVKM. This CDR3 is 17 amino acids long. CDR3 residues: CASSLYWQTTSTDTQYF. The DNA of the CDR3 is TGTGCCAGCAGTTTATATTGGCAGACTACTAGCACAGATACGCAGTATTTT.

The chain carries TRBV11-2 and TRBJ2-2; tentative D call: TRBD1 (6 bases). The CDR3 runs to 17 residues. Germline V gene lookup returns CDR1 SGHAT and CDR2 FQNNGV. Deletions cut 1 base from V and 2 bases from J, with 14 bases between. The CDR3 nucleotides read TGTGCCAGCAGCTTAGTCGCACAGGGTTTTAACACCGGGGAGCTGTTTTTT. It encodes CASSLVAQGFNTGELFF.

The V call is TRBV9, the J call TRBJ2-3; D is perhaps TRBD2 (6 bases). CDR3 length: 14 amino acids. The germline gives CDR1 SGDLS, CDR2 YYNGEE. Trimming left V 4 bases short and J 7 bases short, with 16 bases between. Written as DNA, the CDR3 is TGTGCCAGCAGCCGGGACTGGGGGTTTAATACGCAGTATTTT. It translates to CASSRDWGFNTQYF.

The chain combines TRBV7-3 with TRBJ1-1, with D possibly being TRBD1 (6 bases). Trimming took off 5 bases at V and 0 bases at J, with 13 bases between the two ends. The CDR3 is 15 residues long. Germline V gene lookup returns CDR1 SGHTA and CDR2 FQGTGA. The CDR3 region has the DNA TGTGCCAGCAGCCTAAACCCAGGGGTGAACACTGAAGCTTTCTTT. Amino acids: CASSLNPGVNTEAFF.

The V gene is TRBV7-2, the J gene TRBJ2-6; possibly TRBD2 for D (6 bases). The CDR3 is 15 residues long. V lost 3 bases, J lost 1 base, and 7 bases lay in between. Looked up from germline, CDR1 is SGHTA and CDR2 is FQGNSA. This CDR3 is CASSLEGSGANVLTF. CDR3 sequence (DNA): TGTGCCAGCAGCTTGGAGGGGTCTGGGGCCAACGTCCTGACTTTC.

This chain links TRBV10-3 with TRBJ2-7; TRBD2 might be the D (5 bases). Trimming took 2 bases from V and 6 from J, leaving 14 bases between them. The V gene's germline CDR1 is ENHRY and CDR2 SYGVKD. The length of the CDR3 is 14 residues. The CDR3 sequence is CAISEARRGIEQYF. The CDR3 DNA follows: TGTGCCATCAGTGAGGCGAGGAGAGGGATCGAGCAGTACTTC.

The chain employs TRBV9 and TRBJ2-2; 13 nucleotides line up with TRBD2. This CDR3 region has 18 residues. Trimming cost V 0 bases and J 6 bases; bases outside gene matches: 8. From germline, CDR1 is SGDLS and CDR2 YYNGEE. CDR3: CASSVVSGLAGLSGELFF. The CDR3 region has the DNA TGTGCCAGCAGCGTAGTGTCGGGACTAGCGGGATTATCCGGGGAGCTGTTTTTT.

The gene calls are TRBV15 and TRBJ2-7; D is possibly TRBD1 (5 bases). Trimming left V 0 bases short and J 2 bases short, with 23 bases between. The germline V gene has CDR1 LNHNV and CDR2 YYDKDF (reference sequence). The CDR3 loop spans 19 amino acids. The DNA for the CDR3 is TGTGCCACCAGCAGAGATCAGCACCGGGCCTCAGGGTATCCCTACGAGCAGTACTTC. Its translation is CATSRDQHRASGYPYEQYF. The full variable domain, rest sourced from reference TRBV15 and TRBJ2-7, is DAMVIQNPRYQVTQFGKPVTLSCSQTLNHNVMYWYQQKSSQAPKLLFHYYDKDFNNEADTPDNFQSRRPNTSFCFLDIRSPGLGDTAMYLCATSRDQHRASGYPYEQYFGPGTRLTVT.

The chain uses TRBV30 and TRBJ2-3; D uncertain. Germline V gene data show CDR1 as GTSNPN and CDR2 as SVGIG (reference sequence). Deletions cut 5 bases from V and 6 bases from J, with 18 bases between. The CDR3 sequence is 14 residues long. DNA for the CDR3: TGTGCCTGGGCACACTTCCTAGGTACGGATACGCAGTATTTT. It codes for CAWAHFLGTDTQYF.

This rearrangement joins TRBV19 to TRBJ1-1; tentative D call: TRBD1 (5 bases). In germline, CDR1 is LNHDA, CDR2 SQIVND (reference sequence). Trimming took 7 bases from V and 0 from J, leaving 15 bases between them. The CDR3 spans 15 residues. CDR3 nucleotide sequence: TGTGCCAGTACTTCAGGAGACAGACTGAACACTGAAGCTTTCTTT. This gives the protein CASTSGDRLNTEAFF.

This chain connects TRBV10-3 to TRBJ2-7; 7 positions match TRBD1. CDR1 and CDR2 (germline): ENHRY, SYGVKD. Germline trimming cut 5 bases from V and 2 bases from J; bases unmatched to any gene: 9. The CDR3 is 15 amino acids. CDR3 nucleotide sequence: TGTGCCATCAGTAGTGAGGCAGGGGGTACCTACGAGCAGTACTTC. Translation gives CAISSEAGGTYEQYF.

The rearrangement joins TRBV11-3 to TRBJ2-6, with 9 bases aligning to TRBD1. CDR1 is SGHNT, CDR2 YENEEA, per germline. V was pared by 5 bases and J by 0 bases, with 5 bases of the junction left unmatched. The CDR3 is 17 amino acids. The CDR3 nucleotides are TGTGCCAGCAGCCCGGGACAGGGAGACTCTGGGGCCAACGTCCTGACTTTC. This codes for CASSPGQGDSGANVLTF.

This chain links TRBV10-3 with TRBJ1-2; TRBD1 agrees at 10 bases. Trimming cost V 6 bases and J 6 bases; bases outside gene matches: 10. Per the germline V gene, CDR1 is ENHRY and CDR2 is SYGVKD. This CDR3 contains 15 residues. The CDR3 DNA follows: TGTGCCATCAGATACACCCGGGACAGGGGTAATGGCTACACCTTC. This gives the protein CAIRYTRDRGNGYTF.

The genes are TRBV12-5 and TRBJ2-5; TRBD1 is a possible D gene (6 bases). The CDR3 totals 15 residues. Between the trimmed V and J ends, which lost 5 bases and 7 bases, there was a span of 20 bases. CDR1 LGHNT and CDR2 FRNRAP come from the germline V gene. This CDR3 reads CASGPSTGVRGTQYF. The CDR3 DNA sequence: TGTGCTAGTGGTCCATCGACAGGCGTGAGAGGGACCCAGTACTTC.